This T cell receptor beta chain was recorded in a study of technical replicates of blood from several donors. This CDR3 contains 14 residues. With V trimmed by 3 bases and J by 2 bases, 5 bases remained unmatched. Germline V CDR1 and CDR2: SGHNT, YYREEE (reference sequence). This clone was counted a single time. Here immunoSEQ multiplex PCR was the method, and the copy in TCRdb shows in-frame clones only, minus some. The table includes under 70,000 clones, about 91% detected once. This chain links TRBV5-4 with TRBJ2-7, with TRBD1 identical over 7 bases. What was sequenced was T cells isolated from PBMCs. This clonotype was sampled from a human donor in good health. The CDR3 protein is CASSWDSNPYEQYF. For the CDR3, the DNA is TGTGCCAGCAGCTGGGACAGTAACCCCTACGAGCAGTACTTC.